This TCR beta chain was documented in a study of early T cells in non-severe SARS-CoV-2 infection. Overall study context: Sequencing of bulk RNA from unsorted whole blood was done, without chain pairing.

The V and J ends lost 2 bases and 3 bases, in that order; junction bases with no gene match: 0. From germline, CDR1 is SNHLY and CDR2 FYNNEI. The CDR3 runs 13 residues. Each cDNA molecule carried a unique molecular identifier. Each CDR3 protein is one row after TCRdb ran MiXCR on the 5' RACE reads. In the table there are 80,000 or so distinct CDR3 sequences, about a sixth of which are singletons. Sequencing input: whole blood. The chain carries TRBV2 and TRBJ1-2; the match to TRBD1 covers 7 bases. The receptor comes from an adult who was a healthcare worker with PCR-confirmed SARS-CoV-2 infection or an uninfected control (not recorded which). This CDR3 reads CASSEQGDYGYTF. DNA of the CDR3: TGTGCCAGCAGTGAACAGGGGGACTATGGCTACACCTTC.